The rows below give T cell receptor beta chains drawn from one sample of a study of blood T cell repertoires in COVID-19. Here immunoSEQ multiplex PCR was the method, and the copy in TCRdb shows in-frame clones only, minus some. In the table there are about 110,000 clones, 80% to 90% of which are singletons. The sequenced sample consisted of peripheral blood. The source is a human donor in a cohort sampled during active COVID-19. Each CDR3 is given with its conserved first and last residue. Each record gives: J gene, V gene, clone size, D gene, CDR3 DNA, CDR3 protein. The D gene is left open where the match is weak. Clone sizes are given selectively: once, few, many, or a class where the clone is expanded.

J gene: TRBJ2-7; V gene: TRBV10-3; clone size: NA; D gene: TRBD2; CDR3 DNA: TGTGCCATCAGTGACTCCCCTAGCGGGGAGGTGTACTTC; CDR3 protein: CAISDSPSGEVYF
J gene: TRBJ2-1; V gene: TRBV9; clone size: NA; D gene: TRBD2; CDR3 DNA: TGTGCCAGCAGCGTCCGCGTGACGGGGGGAGGTCGCTACAATGAGCAGTTCTTC; CDR3 protein: CASSVRVTGGGRYNEQFF
J gene: TRBJ1-1; V gene: TRBV5-1; clone size: NA; D gene: NA; CDR3 DNA: TGCGCCAGCACCTTGGGTATCGAGGGTGAAGCTTTCTTT; CDR3 protein: CASTLGIEGEAFF
J gene: TRBJ2-5; V gene: TRBV3-1/TRBV3-2; clone size: NA; D gene: TRBD2; CDR3 DNA: TGTGCCAGCAGCCAAGATGGCGGGGGCCGGGAGGGGACCCAGTACTTC; CDR3 protein: CASSQDGGGREGTQYF
J gene: TRBJ1-4; V gene: TRBV2; clone size: NA; D gene: TRBD1; CDR3 DNA: TGTGCCAGCAGCGGGGGACAGGATAATGAAAAACTGTTTTTT; CDR3 protein: CASSGGQDNEKLFF
J gene: TRBJ1-5; V gene: TRBV2; clone size: NA; D gene: TRBD1; CDR3 DNA: TGTGCCAGCAGTGGGGGGACAGGGGGCCCCGTGGGCAATCAGCCCCAGCATTTT; CDR3 protein: CASSGGTGGPVGNQPQHF
J gene: TRBJ2-1; V gene: TRBV3-1/TRBV3-2; clone size: NA; D gene: NA; CDR3 DNA: TGTGCCAGCAGCCAAGATTTGCCAGGGTTAAGAGGTTCCTACAATGAGCAGTTCTTC; CDR3 protein: CASSQDLPGLRGSYNEQFF
J gene: TRBJ2-5; V gene: TRBV9; clone size: NA; D gene: TRBD1; CDR3 DNA: TGTGCCAGCAGCGTTTGGACAGGGCGCCAAGAGACCCAGTACTTC; CDR3 protein: CASSVWTGRQETQYF
J gene: TRBJ2-2; V gene: TRBV28; clone size: NA; D gene: TRBD1; CDR3 DNA: TGTGCCAGCAGTTCCCACAGGGGCACCGGGGAGCTGTTTTTT; CDR3 protein: CASSSHRGTGELFF
J gene: TRBJ2-7; V gene: TRBV5-1; clone size: NA; D gene: TRBD2; CDR3 DNA: TGCGCCAGCCGGCCGGGACTAGCGTCCTACGAGCAGTACTTC; CDR3 protein: CASRPGLASYEQYF
J gene: TRBJ1-1; V gene: TRBV20-1; clone size: NA; D gene: NA; CDR3 DNA: TGCAGTGCTAGTACAGACGTGAACACTGAAGCTTTCTTT; CDR3 protein: CSASTDVNTEAFF
J gene: TRBJ1-5; V gene: TRBV18; clone size: NA; D gene: TRBD1; CDR3 DNA: TGTGCCAGCTCACCACCGGATTGGCAGGGGGCAGATCAGCCCCAGCATTTT; CDR3 protein: CASSPPDWQGADQPQHF
J gene: TRBJ2-5; V gene: TRBV25-1; clone size: NA; D gene: TRBD1; CDR3 DNA: TGTGCCAGCAGTGAGGGGACAGGGCGACAAGAGACCCAGTACTTC; CDR3 protein: CASSEGTGRQETQYF
J gene: TRBJ2-3; V gene: TRBV12-3/TRBV12-4; clone size: NA; D gene: NA; CDR3 DNA: TGTGCCAGCAGTTTACAGACGGGAGATACGCAGTATTTT; CDR3 protein: CASSLQTGDTQYF
J gene: TRBJ1-2; V gene: TRBV2; clone size: NA; D gene: NA; CDR3 DNA: TGTGCCAGCAGAACAGTCACCGCTGAGAGTTTCTATGGCTACACCTTC; CDR3 protein: CASRTVTAESFYGYTF
J gene: TRBJ2-5; V gene: TRBV28; clone size: NA; D gene: NA; CDR3 DNA: TGTGCCAGCAGTTTGAGAGGGCGGGGAGAGACCCAGTACTTC; CDR3 protein: CASSLRGRGETQYF
J gene: TRBJ1-1; V gene: TRBV5-1; clone size: few; D gene: NA; CDR3 DNA: TGCGCCAGCAGCTTGATGACGGAGGGAACTGAAGCTTTCTTT; CDR3 protein: CASSLMTEGTEAFF
J gene: TRBJ2-1; V gene: TRBV7-2; clone size: NA; D gene: NA; CDR3 DNA: TGTGCCAGCAGCTTAGCAGCGATGGAGCAGTTCTTC; CDR3 protein: CASSLAAMEQFF
J gene: TRBJ1-1; V gene: TRBV18; clone size: NA; D gene: NA; CDR3 DNA: TGTGCCAGCTCACCTACCTCGGGAGACACTGAAGCTTTCTTT; CDR3 protein: CASSPTSGDTEAFF
J gene: TRBJ2-5; V gene: TRBV18; clone size: NA; D gene: NA; CDR3 DNA: TGTGCCAGCTCACCAAGCGGGGACAACCAAGAGACCCAGTACTTC; CDR3 protein: CASSPSGDNQETQYF
J gene: TRBJ2-7; V gene: TRBV7-9; clone size: NA; D gene: NA; CDR3 DNA: TGTGCCAGCAGCCAACAGGCAGGGGCCACAATCTCCTACGAGCAGTACTTC; CDR3 protein: CASSQQAGATISYEQYF
J gene: TRBJ2-3; V gene: TRBV13; clone size: NA; D gene: TRBD2; CDR3 DNA: TGTGCCAGCAGCTCGGGACTAGCGGGGGGGCGGAGTACGCAGTATTTT; CDR3 protein: CASSSGLAGGRSTQYF
J gene: TRBJ2-1; V gene: TRBV6-4; clone size: once; D gene: NA; CDR3 DNA: TGTGCCAGCAGTGACGGAGGCCCTCAGTTCTTC; CDR3 protein: CASSDGGPQFF
J gene: TRBJ1-2; V gene: TRBV18; clone size: NA; D gene: NA; CDR3 DNA: TGTGCCAGCTCACCACCGTCCCGACAGACCTATGGCTACACCTTC; CDR3 protein: CASSPPSRQTYGYTF